What follows are 30 T cell receptor beta chains derived from one specimen sequenced in a study of technical replicates of blood from four donors. Method: immunoSEQ multiplex PCR; TCRdb's copy keeps in-frame clones and lacks some. The sample lists approximately 87,000 clones, about 91% occurring once. Material: T cells isolated from PBMCs. Receptors were obtained from a human donor in good health. Some clones in this sample may be carry-over from other donors' samples.

V is TRBV27 and J is TRBJ2-1; D gene ambiguous. CDR1 and CDR2 from the germline V gene are MNHEY and SMNVEV (reference sequence). V lost 6 bases and J lost 4, with 16 bases in between. The CDR3 contains 15 residues. As DNA, the CDR3 is TGTGCCAGCAGGGAGCTTCGTGAGGCTTACAATGAGCAGTTCTTC. Translation gives CASRELREAYNEQFF.

The V call is TRBV5-1, the J call TRBJ1-1, with 10 positions matching TRBD1. V trimming: 0 bases; J trimming: 1 base; junction bases outside the gene matches: 3. Germline-derived CDR1 and CDR2 are SGHRS and YFSETQ. This CDR3 is 16 amino acids long. The DNA for the CDR3 is TGCGCCAGCAGCTTGGATTGGACAGGGGGGAACACTGAAGCTTTCTTT. Protein product: CASSLDWTGGNTEAFF.

The J gene is TRBJ2-7, the V gene TRBV2; D not resolved. Deletions cut 2 bases from V and 6 bases from J, with 11 bases between. There are 13 residues in the CDR3. Germline V gene lookup returns CDR1 SNHLY and CDR2 FYNNEI. The CDR3 spells CASSESAQPEQYF. The CDR3 DNA reads as TGTGCCAGCAGTGAATCTGCGCAACCCGAGCAGTACTTC.

The rearrangement links TRBV30 to TRBJ2-1; 12 bases are a match to TRBD2. This CDR3 has 14 amino acids. Looked up from germline, CDR1 is GTSNPN and CDR2 is SVGIG (reference sequence). V shed 0 bases, J shed 8 bases, and the junction held 2 bases outside the gene matches. The CDR3 bases are TGTGCCTGGAGTGTACGACTAGCGGGAGATGAGCAGTTCTTC. It encodes CAWSVRLAGDEQFF.

V is TRBV11-2 and J is TRBJ2-1, with 11 bases fitting TRBD2. Germline V gives CDR1 SGHAT, CDR2 FQNNGV. CDR3 size: 16 residues. The V segment lost 2 bases and the J segment 6 bases; nucleotides outside the gene matches: 6. The CDR3 sequence is CASSLTLAGGINEQFF. The CDR3 region has the DNA TGTGCCAGCAGCTTAACTCTAGCGGGGGGTATCAATGAGCAGTTCTTC.

V usage is TRBV14 and J usage is TRBJ2-2; D is possibly TRBD1 (6 bases). Looked up from germline, CDR1 is SGHDN and CDR2 is FVKESK. Trimming took off 4 bases at V and 1 base at J, with 13 bases between the two ends. The CDR3 length is 16 residues. The CDR3 DNA reads as TGTGCCAGCAGCCCGAAACAGGGTAGGAACACCGGGGAGCTGTTTTTT. Its protein product is CASSPKQGRNTGELFF.

The rearrangement links TRBV11-2 to TRBJ2-1; weak D call: TRBD2 (6 bases). The CDR3 spans 15 residues. V lost 3 bases to trimming and J lost 4 bases, with 13 bases between them. Germline V CDR1 and CDR2: SGHAT, FQNNGV. In nucleotides, the CDR3 is TGTGCCAGCAGCTTGGGCGGGATCCAATACAATGAGCAGTTCTTC. Translating gives CASSLGGIQYNEQFF.

The chain combines TRBV28 with TRBJ2-3, with 9 nucleotides matching TRBD1. This CDR3 has 15 residues. Germline V gene sequence: CDR1 MDHEN, CDR2 SYDVKM. Unmatched junction bases numbered 8, after V lost 5 bases and J lost 5 bases. The CDR3 region is CASSPRTGDRDTQYF. CDR3 coding DNA: TGTGCCAGCAGTCCTAGGACAGGGGATCGAGATACGCAGTATTTT.

In this sample, this clone turned up a few times. The rearrangement uses TRBV25-1 and TRBJ1-1, with 8 bases fitting TRBD1. From germline, CDR1 is MGHDK and CDR2 SYGVNS. This CDR3 has 14 residues. V lost 4 bases to trimming and J lost 6 bases; unmatched junction nucleotides: 7. For the CDR3, the DNA is TGTGCCAGCAGTGTGACAGGGGCCGCGGCTGAAGCTTTCTTT. Protein product: CASSVTGAAAEAFF.

The chain couples TRBV9 to TRBJ2-3, with 7 bases fitting TRBD2. CDR1 is SGDLS and CDR2 is YYNGEE in the germline V gene. Trimming cost V 1 base and J 1 base; bases outside gene matches: 18. The CDR3 covers 20 residues. CDR3: CASSVPSGGSRLFGTDTQYF. CDR3 nucleotide sequence: TGTGCCAGCAGCGTACCATCAGGCGGGAGTAGGTTATTCGGCACAGATACGCAGTATTTT.

This clone was observed a few times. J is TRBJ1-5 and V is TRBV4-1; 9 bases agree with TRBD1. The CDR3 contains 14 residues. After removal of 4 bases from V and 2 bases from J, the junction contained 0 bases not matched to a gene. Germline V gene sequence: CDR1 MGHRA, CDR2 YSYEKL. In nucleotides, the CDR3 is TGCGCCAGCAGCCGGACAGGGGGCAATCAGCCCCAGCATTTT. Translated, it gives CASSRTGGNQPQHF.

V is TRBV6-6 and J is TRBJ2-2; 8 nucleotides line up with TRBD1. This CDR3 is 15 amino acids long. With V trimmed by 7 bases and J by 1 base, 5 bases remained unmatched. CDR1 is MNHNY and CDR2 is SVGAGI in the germline V gene (reference sequence). The CDR3 protein is CASIRGQVNTGELFF. CDR3 DNA sequence: TGTGCCAGCATCCGGGGACAGGTGAACACCGGGGAGCTGTTTTTT.

This sequence joins TRBV6-6 and TRBJ1-1, with D perhaps matching TRBD1 (5 bases). CDR1 and CDR2 from the germline V gene are MNHNY and SVGAGI (reference sequence). This CDR3 has 13 residues. Trimming took off 7 bases at V and 5 bases at J, with 14 bases between the two ends. CDR3 region: CASIPREGTEAFF. The CDR3 DNA is TGTGCCAGCATTCCCAGGGAGGGAACTGAAGCTTTCTTT.

The gene calls are TRBV7-3 and TRBJ2-3; D may be TRBD2 (5 bases). Germline CDR1 reads SGHTA; CDR2 reads FQGTGA. The CDR3 is 16 amino acids. With 0 bases removed from V and 0 bases from J, the gap between germline ends came to 10 bases. CDR3 loop: CASSLTLASSTDTQYF. In DNA form, the CDR3 reads TGTGCCAGCAGCTTAACGTTGGCTAGCAGCACAGATACGCAGTATTTT.

V gene TRBV28 combines with J gene TRBJ2-1; TRBD1 agrees at 8 bases. The junction had 16 bases not matched to a gene; V was cut back by 8 bases and J by 10 bases. The CDR3 runs to 15 residues. CDR1 MDHEN and CDR2 SYDVKM come from the germline V gene. The CDR3 nucleotides are TGTGCCAGCCGCGGATTGACAGGGGACGGCTACGAGCAGTTCTTC. This gives the protein CASRGLTGDGYEQFF.

This clone was seen only a few times. In DNA form, the CDR3 reads TGTGCCAGCAGTTACCCTTCTGAGACAGGGCCCACTGAAGCTTTCTTT. Translation: CASSYPSETGPTEAFF. The gene calls are TRBV6-6 and TRBJ1-1; 7 bases agree with TRBD1. The CDR3 length is 16 residues. Germline trimming cut 2 bases from V and 4 bases from J; bases unmatched to any gene: 10. The germline V gene encodes CDR1 MNHNY and CDR2 SVGAGI (reference sequence).

This sequence joins TRBV5-1 and TRBJ2-7, with a weak D call TRBD2 (6 bases). V was shortened by 1 base and J by 5 bases, with 16 bases between the two germline ends. In germline, CDR1 is SGHRS, CDR2 YFSETQ. The CDR3 is made up of 15 amino acids. CDR3 bases: TGCGCCAGCAGCTTGCGACTAGATTTCTTCGACGAGCAGTACTTC. As protein: CASSLRLDFFDEQYF.

V is TRBV7-6 and J is TRBJ2-7; 7 bases line up with TRBD1. Germline lookup yields CDR1 SGHVS and CDR2 FNYEAQ. The CDR3 is 14 residues long. The junction had 7 bases not matched to a gene; V was cut back by 5 bases and J by 3 bases. CDR3 residues: CASSDRDRYYEQYF. CDR3 nucleotide sequence: TGTGCCAGCAGCGACCGGGACAGATACTACGAGCAGTACTTC.

The chain carries TRBV7-9 and TRBJ1-1, with D perhaps matching TRBD1 (5 bases). Looked up from germline, CDR1 is SEHNR and CDR2 is FQNEAQ (reference sequence). V was shortened by 5 bases and J by 1 base, with 17 bases between the two germline ends. There are 16 residues in the CDR3. DNA for the CDR3: TGTGCCAGCAGCCGCCGGGGGGGTCTCACGAACACTGAAGCTTTCTTT. Translating it yields CASSRRGGLTNTEAFF.

This sequence joins TRBV2 and TRBJ2-2, with 12 bases matching TRBD2. CDR3 length: 17 amino acids. The junction had 6 bases not matched to a gene; V was cut back by 5 bases and J by 2 bases. Germline V gene data show CDR1 as SNHLY and CDR2 as FYNNEI. The CDR3 loop is CASSPTSGRINTGELFF. The CDR3 DNA is TGTGCCAGCAGTCCCACTAGCGGGAGGATCAACACCGGGGAGCTGTTTTTT.

V gene TRBV25-1 combines with J gene TRBJ1-2; 7 bases agree with TRBD1. CDR3 length equals 14 residues. CDR1 is MGHDK and CDR2 is SYGVNS in the germline V gene. Trimming removed 6 bases from V and 4 bases from J; junction bases left unmatched: 8. CDR3 amino acids: CASRQGSGAYGYTF. Written as DNA, the CDR3 is TGTGCCAGCAGACAGGGGTCTGGAGCCTATGGCTACACCTTC.

The rearrangement uses TRBV13 and TRBJ2-5, with 8 bases aligning to TRBD1. The J segment lost 5 bases and the V segment lost 1 base, leaving 6 bases of the junction unmatched. CDR1 PRHDT and CDR2 FYEKMQ come from the germline V gene (reference sequence). The CDR3 covers 15 residues. DNA for the CDR3: TGTGCCAGCAGCTTAGCCACAGGGGGTGGTGAGACCCAGTACTTC. This codes for CASSLATGGGETQYF. Combining the CDR3 with reference TRBV13 and TRBJ2-5 gives the whole variable domain AAGVIQSPRHLIKEKRETATLKCYPIPRHDTVYWYQQGPGQDPQFLISFYEKMQSDKGSIPDRFSAQQFSDYHSELNMSSLELGDSALYFCASSLATGGGETQYFGPGTRLLVL.

This chain uses TRBV9 with TRBJ1-6; weak D call: TRBD1 (5 bases). V lost 0 bases, J lost 7 bases, and 14 bases lay in between. The CDR3 has 16 residues. Germline CDR1 SGDLS, CDR2 YYNGEE. CDR3 residues: CASSVGISSGNSPLHF. The DNA of the CDR3 is TGTGCCAGCAGCGTAGGAATCAGTTCAGGGAATTCACCCCTCCACTTT.

The chain is built from TRBV14 and TRBJ1-2; D remains unclear. CDR3 length: 12 residues. Trimming took off 4 bases at V and 8 bases at J, with 11 bases between the two ends. Germline CDR1 is SGHDN and CDR2 is FVKESK. CDR3 in amino acids: CASSRNYYGYTF. The CDR3 bases are TGTGCCAGCAGCCGGAACTATTACGGCTACACCTTC.

V and J are TRBV19 and TRBJ2-5, with TRBD1 matching over 9 bases. V was clipped by 5 bases and J by 5 bases; unmatched bases: 6. CDR1 is LNHDA, CDR2 SQIVND, per germline (reference sequence). CDR3 size: 14 residues. CDR3 residues: CASSSDRGYETQYF. The CDR3 bases are TGTGCCAGTAGTTCCGACAGGGGGTACGAGACCCAGTACTTC.

This clone was observed a few times. The chain carries TRBV30 and TRBJ1-4; perhaps TRBD1 as D (5 bases). The CDR3 covers 14 residues. V dropped 2 bases and J dropped 5 bases, with 12 bases sitting between them. Germline loops: CDR1 GTSNPN, CDR2 SVGIG (reference sequence). The CDR3 nucleotides are TGTGCCTGGAGTCCACAGGCAGAAAATGAAAAACTGTTTTTT. Its translation: CAWSPQAENEKLFF.

In DNA form, the CDR3 reads TGTGCCAGCAGCCTCGGACAGGGCAGCTCCTACGAGCAGTACTTC. Protein product: CASSLGQGSSYEQYF. V gene TRBV28 combines with J gene TRBJ2-7; 8 nucleotides line up with TRBD1. The germline gives CDR1 MDHEN, CDR2 SYDVKM. The CDR3 loop spans 15 amino acids. The V gene end was trimmed by 6 bases and the J gene end by 0 bases; junction bases not matched to a gene: 7. The complete variable domain, with remaining parts taken from reference TRBV28 and TRBJ2-7, reads DVKVTQSSRYLVKRTGEKVFLECVQDMDHENMFWYRQDPGLGLRLIYFSYDVKMKEKGDIPEGYSVSREKKERFSLILESASTNQTSMYLCASSLGQGSSYEQYFGPGTRLTVT.

CDR3 amino acids: CASSQGPDSWGGYTF. In nucleotides, the CDR3 is TGCGCCAGCAGCCAAGGGCCGGACTCGTGGGGAGGCTACACCTTC. The rearrangement uses TRBV4-3 and TRBJ1-2; no firm D call. Germline CDR1 LGHNA, CDR2 YSLEER. With 1 base removed from V and 8 bases from J, the gap between germline ends came to 17 bases. The CDR3 covers 15 residues.

The chain combines TRBV14 with TRBJ2-2, with 8 bases aligning to TRBD2. Germline V gives CDR1 SGHDN, CDR2 FVKESK. This CDR3 region has 14 residues. V lost 6 bases and J lost 3; bases outside the gene matches: 3. For the CDR3, the DNA is TGTGCCAGCAGAGACGGGGGGGACACCGGGGAGCTGTTTTTT. Translating gives CASRDGGDTGELFF.

The chain carries TRBV7-3 and TRBJ2-3; D might be TRBD1 (6 bases). Germline loops: CDR1 SGHTA, CDR2 FQGTGA. The V end was cut by 0 bases, the J end by 0 bases, with 13 bases between. This CDR3 has 17 residues. CDR3 bases: TGTGCCAGCAGCTTAACCGGACAGATATCTAGCACAGATACGCAGTATTTT. It codes for CASSLTGQISSTDTQYF. Drawing the rest from reference TRBV7-3 and TRBJ2-3, the complete variable domain is GAGVSQTPSNKVTEKGKYVELRCDPISGHTALYWYRQSLGQGPEFLIYFQGTGAADDSGLPNDRFFAVRPEGSVSTLKIQRTERGDSAVYLCASSLTGQISSTDTQYFGPGTRLTVL.